This TCR beta chain was obtained from a study of control samples from healthy donors and cancer patients. Sequenced by immunoSEQ multiplex PCR; TCRdb stores in-frame clones only, minus some. The data show just over 150,000 clones, 93% seen once. Germline V gene data show CDR1 as LGHDT and CDR2 as YNNKEL (reference sequence). The CDR3 covers 16 residues. Trimming at V came to 5 bases and at J to 3 bases, leaving 12 bases not matched to a gene. This sequence joins TRBV3-1 (or the pseudogene TRBV3-2) and TRBJ2-7; 8 bases are a match to TRBD1. The TCR comes from a man in his forties or fifties in good health. Sequencing input: blood. The CDR3 coding sequence is TGTGCCAGCAGCTTCGGGGTGGGGACAGGACTCTACGAGCAGTACTTC. Amino acid sequence: CASSFGVGTGLYEQYF.